This paragraph reports one T cell receptor (beta chain). This sample is part of a study of shared clonotypes between healthy human individuals. Study summary: CD4 naive and CD4 memory each took three plates per donor, while CD8 naive took two and CD8 memory one.

From germline, CDR1 is WSHSY and CDR2 SAAADI. The CDR3 has 11 residues. Trimming removed 5 bases at V and 2 bases at J, with 1 base between. The protocol was immunoSEQ multiplex PCR, while the TCRdb copy is restricted to in-frame clones and leaves out a portion. The sample records 800,000 to 1,200,000 clones, approximately 80% being singletons. Sequenced material: memory CD4+ T cells from PBMCs. Subset described: CD45RA-negative fraction. The clonotype was recovered from a man in his late teens or twenties in good health. Some clones in this sample may be carry-over from other donors' samples. The rearrangement joins TRBV10-2 to TRBJ2-1; D is unresolved. In DNA form, the CDR3 reads TGCGCCAGCAGTCCCTACAATGAGCAGTTCTTC. Translation: CASSPYNEQFF.